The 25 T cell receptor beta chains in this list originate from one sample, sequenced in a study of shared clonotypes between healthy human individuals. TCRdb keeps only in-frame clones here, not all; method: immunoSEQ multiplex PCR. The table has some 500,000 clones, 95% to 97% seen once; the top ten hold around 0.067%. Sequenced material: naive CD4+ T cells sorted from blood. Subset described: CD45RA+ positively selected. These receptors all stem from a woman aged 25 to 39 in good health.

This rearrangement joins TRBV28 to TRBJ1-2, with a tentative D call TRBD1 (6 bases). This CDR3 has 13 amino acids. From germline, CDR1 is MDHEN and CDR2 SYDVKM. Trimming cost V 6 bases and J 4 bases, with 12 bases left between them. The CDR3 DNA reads TGTGCCAGCAGCCCAGGACAGCTCTATGGCTACACCTTC. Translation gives CASSPGQLYGYTF.

CDR3 amino acids: CASSDPPGTGRNEQYF. Written as DNA, the CDR3 is TGTGCCAGCAGTGATCCACCCGGGACAGGGAGGAACGAGCAGTACTTC. The chain has TRBV2 and TRBJ2-7; 9 bases agree with TRBD1. CDR3 length: 16 amino acids. Germline-derived CDR1 and CDR2 are SNHLY and FYNNEI. J lost 5 bases, V lost 3 bases, and 11 bases had no gene match.

This chain's CDR3 is CASRAGGTGELFF. The CDR3 nucleotides read TGTGCCAGCAGGGCAGGGGGGACCGGGGAGCTGTTTTTT. The gene calls are TRBV2 and TRBJ2-2, with D possibly TRBD1 on 7 matching bases. V shed 6 bases and J shed 5 bases, with 10 bases lying between them. Germline values: CDR1 SNHLY, CDR2 FYNNEI. The CDR3 contains 13 residues.

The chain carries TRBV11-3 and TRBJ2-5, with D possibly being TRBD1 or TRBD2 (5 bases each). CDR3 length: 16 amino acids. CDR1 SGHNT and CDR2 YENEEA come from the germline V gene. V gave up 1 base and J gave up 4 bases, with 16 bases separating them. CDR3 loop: CASSLGSVRGAETQYF. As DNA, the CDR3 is TGTGCCAGCAGCTTAGGTTCTGTGAGAGGGGCAGAGACCCAGTACTTC.

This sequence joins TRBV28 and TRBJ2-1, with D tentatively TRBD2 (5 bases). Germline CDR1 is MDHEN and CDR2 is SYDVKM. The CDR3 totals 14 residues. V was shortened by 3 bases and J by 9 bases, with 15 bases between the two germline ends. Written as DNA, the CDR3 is TGTGCCAGCAGTTTGGTCAACCGGGAAGGTGAGCAGTTCTTC. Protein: CASSLVNREGEQFF.

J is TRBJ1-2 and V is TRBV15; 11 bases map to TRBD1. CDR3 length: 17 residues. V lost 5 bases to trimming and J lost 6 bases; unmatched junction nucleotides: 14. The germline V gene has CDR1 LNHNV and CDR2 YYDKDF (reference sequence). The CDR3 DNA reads TGTGCCACCAGCTCGCCGGGACAGGGGGTATTATCGAATGGCTACACCTTC. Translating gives CATSSPGQGVLSNGYTF.

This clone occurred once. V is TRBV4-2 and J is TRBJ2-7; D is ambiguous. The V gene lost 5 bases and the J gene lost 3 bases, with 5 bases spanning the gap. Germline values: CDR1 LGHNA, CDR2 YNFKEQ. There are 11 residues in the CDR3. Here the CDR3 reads CASSSDYEQYF. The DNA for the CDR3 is TGTGCCAGCAGCTCCGACTACGAGCAGTACTTC.

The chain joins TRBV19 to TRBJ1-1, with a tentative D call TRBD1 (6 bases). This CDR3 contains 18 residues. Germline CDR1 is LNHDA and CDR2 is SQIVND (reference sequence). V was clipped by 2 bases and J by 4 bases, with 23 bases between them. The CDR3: CASSIPRTEGGVGTEAFF. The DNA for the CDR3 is TGTGCCAGTAGTATACCCCGGACAGAAGGGGGAGTGGGCACTGAAGCTTTCTTT.

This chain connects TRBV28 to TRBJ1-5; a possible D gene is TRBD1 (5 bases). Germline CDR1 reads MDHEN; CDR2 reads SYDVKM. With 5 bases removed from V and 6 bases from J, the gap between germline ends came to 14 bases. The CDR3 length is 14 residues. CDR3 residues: CASSTGTHRQPQHF. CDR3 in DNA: TGTGCCAGCAGTACCGGGACCCATCGTCAGCCCCAGCATTTT.

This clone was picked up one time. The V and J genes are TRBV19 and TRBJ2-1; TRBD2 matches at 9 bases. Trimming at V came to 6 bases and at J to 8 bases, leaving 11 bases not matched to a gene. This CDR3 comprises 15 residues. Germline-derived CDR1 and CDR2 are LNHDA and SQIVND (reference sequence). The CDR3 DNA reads TGTGCCAGTAGGCTAGCGGGACCCATTTTCCATGAGCAGTTCTTC. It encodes CASRLAGPIFHEQFF. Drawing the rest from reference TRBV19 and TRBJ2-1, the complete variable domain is DGGITQSPKYLFRKEGQNVTLSCEQNLNHDAMYWYRQDPGQGLRLIYYSQIVNDFQKGDIAEGYSVSREKKESFPLTVTSAQKNPTAFYLCASRLAGPIFHEQFFGPGTRLTVL.

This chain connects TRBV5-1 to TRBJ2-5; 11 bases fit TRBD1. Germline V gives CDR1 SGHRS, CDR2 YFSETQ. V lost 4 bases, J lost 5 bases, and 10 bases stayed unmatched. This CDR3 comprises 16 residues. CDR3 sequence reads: CASSAGQGAGLETQYF. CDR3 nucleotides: TGCGCCAGCAGCGCCGGACAGGGGGCAGGTCTCGAGACCCAGTACTTC.

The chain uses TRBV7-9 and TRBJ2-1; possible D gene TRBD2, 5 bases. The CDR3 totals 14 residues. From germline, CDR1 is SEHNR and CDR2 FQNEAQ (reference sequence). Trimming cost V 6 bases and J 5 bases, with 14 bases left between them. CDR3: CASRPTAVNNEQFF. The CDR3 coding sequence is TGTGCCAGCAGGCCTACAGCGGTTAACAATGAGCAGTTCTTC.

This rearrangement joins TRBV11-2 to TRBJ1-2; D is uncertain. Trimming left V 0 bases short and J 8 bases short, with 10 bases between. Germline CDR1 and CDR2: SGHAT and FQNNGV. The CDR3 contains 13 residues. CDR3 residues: CASSLEARHGYTF. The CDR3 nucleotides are TGTGCCAGCAGCTTAGAGGCGCGTCACGGCTACACCTTC.

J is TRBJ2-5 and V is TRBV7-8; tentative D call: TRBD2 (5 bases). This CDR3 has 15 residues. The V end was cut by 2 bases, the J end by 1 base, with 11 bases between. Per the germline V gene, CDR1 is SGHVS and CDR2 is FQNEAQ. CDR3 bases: TGTGCCAGCAGCTTACGGCACGGGATCCAAGAGACCCAGTACTTC. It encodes CASSLRHGIQETQYF.

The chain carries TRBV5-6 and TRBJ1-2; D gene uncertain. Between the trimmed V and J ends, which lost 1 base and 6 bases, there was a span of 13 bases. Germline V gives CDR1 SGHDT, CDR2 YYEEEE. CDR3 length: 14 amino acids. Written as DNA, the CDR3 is TGTGCCAGCAGCTTGAGCGGCAGATACGATGGCTACACCTTC. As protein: CASSLSGRYDGYTF.

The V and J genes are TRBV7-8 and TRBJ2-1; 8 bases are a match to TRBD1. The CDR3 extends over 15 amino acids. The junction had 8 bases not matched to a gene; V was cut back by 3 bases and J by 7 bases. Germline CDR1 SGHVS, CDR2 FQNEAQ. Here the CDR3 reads CASSLTGASLNEQFF. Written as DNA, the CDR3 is TGTGCCAGCAGCTTGACAGGGGCGAGTTTGAATGAGCAGTTCTTC.

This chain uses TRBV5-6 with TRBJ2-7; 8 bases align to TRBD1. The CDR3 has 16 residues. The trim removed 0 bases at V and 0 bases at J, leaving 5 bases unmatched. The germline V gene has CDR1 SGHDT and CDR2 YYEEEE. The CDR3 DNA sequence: TGTGCCAGCAGCTTGGGACAGGGGCTCTTCTCCTACGAGCAGTACTTC. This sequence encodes CASSLGQGLFSYEQYF.

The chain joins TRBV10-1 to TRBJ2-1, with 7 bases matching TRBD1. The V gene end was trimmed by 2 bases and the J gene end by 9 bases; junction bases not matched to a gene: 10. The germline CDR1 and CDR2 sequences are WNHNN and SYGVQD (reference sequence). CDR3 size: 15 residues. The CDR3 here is CASSEGSGGTGEQFF. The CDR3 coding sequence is TGCGCCAGCAGTGAGGGGTCAGGGGGTACTGGTGAGCAGTTCTTC.

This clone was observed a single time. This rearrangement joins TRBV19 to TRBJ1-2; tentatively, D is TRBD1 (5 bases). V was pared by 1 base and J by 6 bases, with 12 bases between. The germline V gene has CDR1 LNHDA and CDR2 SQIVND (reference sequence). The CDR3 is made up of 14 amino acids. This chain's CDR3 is CASSIVRVTHGYTF. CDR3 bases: TGTGCCAGTAGTATAGTCAGGGTAACCCATGGCTACACCTTC. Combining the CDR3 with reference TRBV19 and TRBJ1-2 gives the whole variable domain DGGITQSPKYLFRKEGQNVTLSCEQNLNHDAMYWYRQDPGQGLRLIYYSQIVNDFQKGDIAEGYSVSREKKESFPLTVTSAQKNPTAFYLCASSIVRVTHGYTFGSGTRLTVV.

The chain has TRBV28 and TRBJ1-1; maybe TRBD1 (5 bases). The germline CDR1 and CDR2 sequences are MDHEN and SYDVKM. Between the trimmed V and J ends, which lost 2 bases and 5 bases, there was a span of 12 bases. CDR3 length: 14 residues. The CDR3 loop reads CASSLGAAETEAFF. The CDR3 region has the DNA TGTGCCAGCAGTTTAGGGGCCGCGGAGACTGAAGCTTTCTTT.

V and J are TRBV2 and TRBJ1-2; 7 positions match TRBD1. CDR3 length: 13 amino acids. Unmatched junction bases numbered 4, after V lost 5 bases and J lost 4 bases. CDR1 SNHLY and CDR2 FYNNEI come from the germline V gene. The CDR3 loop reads CASSIQGLYGYTF. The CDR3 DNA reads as TGTGCCAGCAGTATACAGGGGCTCTATGGCTACACCTTC. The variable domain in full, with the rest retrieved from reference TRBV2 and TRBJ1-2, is EPEVTQTPSHQVTQMGQEVILRCVPISNHLYFYWYRQILGQKVEFLVSFYNNEISEKSEIFDDQFSVERPDGSNFTLKIRSTKLEDSAMYFCASSIQGLYGYTFGSGTRLTVV.

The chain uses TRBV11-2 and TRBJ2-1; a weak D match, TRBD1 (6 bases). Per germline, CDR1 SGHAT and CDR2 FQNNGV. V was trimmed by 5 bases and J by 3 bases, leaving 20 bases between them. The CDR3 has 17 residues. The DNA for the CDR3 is TGTGCCAGCAGCCCCCGGTCAGACAGGTTCTTCTACAATGAGCAGTTCTTC. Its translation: CASSPRSDRFFYNEQFF.

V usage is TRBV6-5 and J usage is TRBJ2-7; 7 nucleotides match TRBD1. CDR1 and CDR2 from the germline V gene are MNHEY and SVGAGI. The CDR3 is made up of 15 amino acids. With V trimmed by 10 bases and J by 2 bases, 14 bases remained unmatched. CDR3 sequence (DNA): TGTGCCACCCATAATTTAGGGCAGGGGGCCTACGAGCAGTACTTC. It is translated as CATHNLGQGAYEQYF.

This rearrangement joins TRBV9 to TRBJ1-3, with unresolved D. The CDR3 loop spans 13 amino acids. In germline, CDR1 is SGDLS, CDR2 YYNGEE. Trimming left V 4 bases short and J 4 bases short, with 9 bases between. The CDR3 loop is CASSPRGGNTIYF. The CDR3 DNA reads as TGTGCCAGCAGCCCCCGAGGGGGAAACACCATATATTTT.

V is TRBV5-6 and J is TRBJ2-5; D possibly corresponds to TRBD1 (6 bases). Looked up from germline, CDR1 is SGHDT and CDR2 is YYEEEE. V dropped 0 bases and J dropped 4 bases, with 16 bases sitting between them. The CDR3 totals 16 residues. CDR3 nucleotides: TGTGCCAGCAGCTTGGAGAGGGGGTCCATCGGAGAGACCCAGTACTTC. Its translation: CASSLERGSIGETQYF.